This TCR beta chain appears in the sequencing data of a study of blood T cell repertoires in COVID-19. TCRdb keeps only in-frame clones here, not all; method: immunoSEQ multiplex PCR. The data contain approximately 240,000 clones, 70% to 90% of them singletons. V shed 5 bases and J shed 1 base, with 14 bases lying between them. Germline CDR1 reads SGHTA; CDR2 reads FQGNSA. CDR3 length: 15 amino acids. This chain connects TRBV7-2 to TRBJ1-2; D is possibly TRBD1 (5 bases). The source material was peripheral blood. This receptor was obtained from a middle-aged woman who had recovered from COVID-19. The CDR3 DNA sequence: TGTGCCAGCAGCCCTGGTCGACAGTTTAACTATGGCTACACCTTC. It specifies CASSPGRQFNYGYTF. The complete variable domain, with remaining parts taken from reference TRBV7-2 and TRBJ1-2, reads GAGVSQSPSNKVTEKGKDVELRCDPISGHTALYWYRQSLGQGLEFLIYFQGNSAPDKSGLPSDRFSAERTGGSVSTLTIQRTQQEDSAVYLCASSPGRQFNYGYTFGSGTRLTVV.